This T cell receptor (beta chain) was obtained from a study of T-cell memory formation after mild COVID-19. Regarding the study as a whole: CD4+ clones that contracted lay mainly in CM and EM; CD8+ ones lay in EMRA. The study found balanced CD4/CD8 in clones contracting day 15 to 85 and a CD4+ lean in later expanders.

This clonotype showed up many times. What it binds is not known. Germline V lookup: CDR1 MNHEY, CDR2 SVGEGT. The germline V and J ends were trimmed by 7 bases and 1 base, with 13 bases remaining between them. The CDR3 has 15 residues. After 5'RACE with constant-segment primers, TCR alpha and TCR beta cDNA libraries carrying sample barcodes and UMIs were obtained. A single record per CDR3 protein comes from TCRdb applying MiXCR to the 5' RACE reads. This table has approximately 54,000 distinct CDR3 sequences, more than 10% appearing once. The sequenced material came from PBMCs or a T cell subset sorted from them (not recorded which). This chain links TRBV6-2 or TRBV6-3 with TRBJ2-2; no clear D gene. This sequence was found in a man aged 18-30 years who had mild COVID-19 (a few samples of this study predate the infection). Cell type and time point are not known. CDR3 bases: TGTGCCAGCACCCTTGGGCGGAGGAACACCGGGGAGCTGTTTTTT. Translation: CASTLGRRNTGELFF.